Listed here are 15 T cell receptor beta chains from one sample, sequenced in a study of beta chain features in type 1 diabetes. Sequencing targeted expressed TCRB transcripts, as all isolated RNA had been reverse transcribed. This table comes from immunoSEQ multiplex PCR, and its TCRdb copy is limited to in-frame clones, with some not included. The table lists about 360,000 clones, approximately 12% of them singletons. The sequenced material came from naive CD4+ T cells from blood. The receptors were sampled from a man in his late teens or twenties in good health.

The CDR3 sequence is CASSWGTGAYTF. As DNA, the CDR3 is TGTGCCAGCAGCTGGGGGACAGGCGCCTACACCTTC. This chain uses TRBV5-6 with TRBJ1-2; 8 bases are a match to TRBD1. The CDR3 is made up of 12 amino acids. Germline assignment: CDR1 SGHDT and CDR2 YYEEEE. The V and J ends lost 3 bases and 10 bases, in that order; junction bases with no gene match: 5.

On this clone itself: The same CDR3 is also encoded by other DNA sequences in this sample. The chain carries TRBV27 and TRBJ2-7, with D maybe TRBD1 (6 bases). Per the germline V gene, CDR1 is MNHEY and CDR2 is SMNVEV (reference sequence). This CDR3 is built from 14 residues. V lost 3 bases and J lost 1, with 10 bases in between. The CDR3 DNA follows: TGTGCCAGCAGTTTGCGACAGGATTCCTACGAGCAGTACTTC. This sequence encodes CASSLRQDSYEQYF.

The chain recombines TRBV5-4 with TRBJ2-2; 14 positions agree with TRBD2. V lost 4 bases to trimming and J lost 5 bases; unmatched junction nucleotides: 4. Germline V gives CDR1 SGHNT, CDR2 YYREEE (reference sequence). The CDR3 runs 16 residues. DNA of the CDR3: TGTGCCAGCAGCGGGACTAGCGGGAGTTGGACCGGGGAGCTGTTTTTT. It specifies CASSGTSGSWTGELFF.

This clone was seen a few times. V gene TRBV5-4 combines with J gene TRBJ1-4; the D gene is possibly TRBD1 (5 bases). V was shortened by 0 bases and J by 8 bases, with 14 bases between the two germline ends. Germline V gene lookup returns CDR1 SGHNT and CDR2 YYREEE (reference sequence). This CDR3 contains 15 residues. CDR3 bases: TGTGCCAGCAGCTTGGGGGCAGGGATGGAAGAAAAACTGTTTTTT. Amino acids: CASSLGAGMEEKLFF. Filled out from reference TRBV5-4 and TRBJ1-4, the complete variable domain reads ETGVTQSPTHLIKTRGQQVTLRCSSQSGHNTVSWYQQALGQGPQFIFQYYREEENGRGNFPPRFSGLQFPNYSSELNVNALELDDSALYLCASSLGAGMEEKLFFGSGTQLSVL.

The CDR3 reads CASSPTNRDTEAFF. The CDR3 DNA is TGTGCCAGCTCACCAACGAACAGGGACACTGAAGCTTTCTTT. V gene TRBV18 combines with J gene TRBJ1-1; a possible D gene is TRBD1 (6 bases). Germline-derived CDR1 and CDR2 are KGHSH and LQKENI. The V end was cut by 2 bases, the J end by 3 bases, with 10 bases between. The CDR3 contains 14 residues.

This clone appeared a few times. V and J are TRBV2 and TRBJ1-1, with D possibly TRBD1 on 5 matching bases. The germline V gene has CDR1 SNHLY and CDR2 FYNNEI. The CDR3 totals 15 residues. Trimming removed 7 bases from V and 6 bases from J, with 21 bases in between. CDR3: CASTQDSTASAEAFF. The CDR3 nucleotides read TGTGCCAGCACCCAAGATTCGACAGCTAGCGCTGAAGCTTTCTTT.

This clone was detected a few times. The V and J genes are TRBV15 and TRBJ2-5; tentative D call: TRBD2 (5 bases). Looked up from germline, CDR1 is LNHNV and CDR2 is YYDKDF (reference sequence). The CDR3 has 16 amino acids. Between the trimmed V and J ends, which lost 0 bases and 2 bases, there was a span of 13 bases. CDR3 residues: CATSRDPQEEQETQYF. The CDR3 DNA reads TGTGCCACCAGCAGAGATCCCCAGGAGGAACAAGAGACCCAGTACTTC.

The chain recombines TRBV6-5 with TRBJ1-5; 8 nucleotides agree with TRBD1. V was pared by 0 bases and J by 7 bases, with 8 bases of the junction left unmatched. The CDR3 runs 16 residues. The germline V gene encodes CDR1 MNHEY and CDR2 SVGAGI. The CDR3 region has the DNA TGTGCCAGCAGTTACTCGACAGGACAGGGTGGCCAGCCCCAGCATTTT. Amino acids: CASSYSTGQGGQPQHF.

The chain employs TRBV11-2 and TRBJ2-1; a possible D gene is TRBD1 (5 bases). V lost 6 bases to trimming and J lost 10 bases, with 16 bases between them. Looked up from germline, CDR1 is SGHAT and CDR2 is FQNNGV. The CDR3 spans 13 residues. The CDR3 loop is CASRDAGSWEQFF. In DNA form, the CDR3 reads TGTGCCAGCAGAGACGCAGGGTCTTGGGAGCAGTTCTTC.

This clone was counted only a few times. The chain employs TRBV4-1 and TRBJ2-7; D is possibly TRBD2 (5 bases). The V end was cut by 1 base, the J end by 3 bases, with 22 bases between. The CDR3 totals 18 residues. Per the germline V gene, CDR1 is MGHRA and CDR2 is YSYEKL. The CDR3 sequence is CASSQVLRSGREGYEQYF. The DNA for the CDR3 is TGCGCCAGCAGCCAAGTTTTGAGAAGCGGCAGAGAAGGCTACGAGCAGTACTTC.

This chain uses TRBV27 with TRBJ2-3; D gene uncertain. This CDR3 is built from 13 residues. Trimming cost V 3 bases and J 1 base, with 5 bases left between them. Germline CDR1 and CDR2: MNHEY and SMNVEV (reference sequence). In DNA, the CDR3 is TGTGCCAGCAGTTTCCGGGGCACAGATACGCAGTATTTT. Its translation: CASSFRGTDTQYF.

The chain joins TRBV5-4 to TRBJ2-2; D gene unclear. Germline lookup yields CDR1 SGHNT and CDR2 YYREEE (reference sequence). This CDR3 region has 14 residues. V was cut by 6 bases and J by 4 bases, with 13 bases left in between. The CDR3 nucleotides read TGTGCCAGCAACCTTGGGCTCGGCACCGGGGAGCTGTTTTTT. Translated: CASNLGLGTGELFF.

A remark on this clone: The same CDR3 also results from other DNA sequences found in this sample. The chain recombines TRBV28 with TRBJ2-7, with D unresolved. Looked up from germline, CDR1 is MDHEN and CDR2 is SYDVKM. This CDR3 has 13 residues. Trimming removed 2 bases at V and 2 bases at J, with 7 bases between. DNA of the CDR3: TGTGCCAGCAGTTTAGTTCGGGCCTACGAGCAGTACTTC. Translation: CASSLVRAYEQYF.

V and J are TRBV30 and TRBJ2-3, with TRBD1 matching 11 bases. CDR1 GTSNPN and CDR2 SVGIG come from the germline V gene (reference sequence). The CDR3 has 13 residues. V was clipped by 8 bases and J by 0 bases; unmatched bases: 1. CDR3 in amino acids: CAGDRGSTDTQYF. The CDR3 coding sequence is TGTGCCGGGGACAGGGGGAGCACAGATACGCAGTATTTT. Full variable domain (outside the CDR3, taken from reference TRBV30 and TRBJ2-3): SQTIHQWPATLVQPVGSPLSLECTVEGTSNPNLYWYRQAAGRGLQLLFYSVGIGQISSEVPQNLSASRPQDRQFILSSKKLLLSDSGFYLCAGDRGSTDTQYFGPGTRLTVL.

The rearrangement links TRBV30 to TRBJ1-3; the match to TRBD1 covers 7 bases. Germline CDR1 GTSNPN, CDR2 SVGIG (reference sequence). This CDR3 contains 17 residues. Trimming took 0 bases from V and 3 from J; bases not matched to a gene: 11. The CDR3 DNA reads TGTGCCTGGAGTGTTCGATCCGACAGGGTGTATGGAAACACCATATATTTT. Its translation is CAWSVRSDRVYGNTIYF.